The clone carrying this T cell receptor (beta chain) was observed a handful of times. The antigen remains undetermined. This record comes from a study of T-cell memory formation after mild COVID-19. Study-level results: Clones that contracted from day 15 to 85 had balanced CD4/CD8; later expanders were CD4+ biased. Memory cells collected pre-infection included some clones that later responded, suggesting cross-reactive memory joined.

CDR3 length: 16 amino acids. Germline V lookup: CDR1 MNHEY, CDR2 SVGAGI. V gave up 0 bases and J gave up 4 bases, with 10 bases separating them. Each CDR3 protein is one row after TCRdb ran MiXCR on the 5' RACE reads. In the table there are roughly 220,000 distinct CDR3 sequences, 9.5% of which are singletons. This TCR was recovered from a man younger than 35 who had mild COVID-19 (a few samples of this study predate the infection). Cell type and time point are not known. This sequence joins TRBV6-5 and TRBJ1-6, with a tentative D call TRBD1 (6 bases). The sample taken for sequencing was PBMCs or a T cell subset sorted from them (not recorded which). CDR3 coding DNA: TGTGCCAGCAGTTACTCGTACCAGGGGTATAATTCACCCCTCCACTTT. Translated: CASSYSYQGYNSPLHF.